The 17 T cell receptor beta chains listed next were all sequenced from one sample in a study of Ad26.COV2.S vaccination and SARS-CoV-2 variants. As to treatment: around 19 received Ad26.COV2.S at low or high dose, single or two shots; 5 received placebo; per-sample allocation not given. Material that was analyzed had been drawn on day 63 after the first vaccine or placebo injection. TCRdb's copy holds only in-frame clones and misses some; the assay was immunoSEQ multiplex PCR. Of about 370,000 clones listed, approximately 90% are singletons. Sequenced here: peripheral blood, sampled in a trial of Ad26.COV2.S vaccine versus placebo. The receptors shown here come from a person aged 18-65 years who received the Ad26.COV2.S COVID-19 vaccine or a placebo.

This clone was found once. This chain uses TRBV6-5 with TRBJ2-7; 7 nucleotides agree with TRBD2. The germline V gene has CDR1 MNHEY and CDR2 SVGAGI. The CDR3 spans 14 residues. V shed 7 bases and J 7 bases; nucleotides not matched to a gene: 13. In nucleotides, the CDR3 is TGTGCCAGCACCCCGGGACTACGACTGGGGGAGCAGTACTTC. The encoded protein is CASTPGLRLGEQYF.

The chain links TRBV24-1 to TRBJ2-2; D is possibly TRBD2 (5 bases). The CDR3 loop spans 14 amino acids. From germline, CDR1 is KGHDR and CDR2 SFDVKD. Trimming left V 5 bases short and J 5 bases short, with 11 bases between. CDR3 sequence (DNA): TGTGCCACCAGTGGAGACCGGAGGACCGGGGAGCTGTTTTTT. Protein sequence: CATSGDRRTGELFF.

This chain joins TRBV7-9 and TRBJ2-3; possible D gene TRBD1, 6 bases. V gave up 3 bases and J gave up 6 bases, with 19 bases separating them. Germline values: CDR1 SEHNR, CDR2 FQNEAQ (reference sequence). This CDR3 is built from 16 residues. CDR3: CASSFTRTERTDTQYF. CDR3 nucleotides: TGTGCCAGCAGCTTTACCCGGACAGAGAGAACGGATACGCAGTATTTT.

This chain uses TRBV27 with TRBJ1-2; TRBD1 aligns across 8 bases. Per germline, CDR1 MNHEY and CDR2 SMNVEV (reference sequence). The ends lost 6 bases at V and 1 base at J; junction bases unmatched: 4. This CDR3 has 14 amino acids. This CDR3 is CASRVTGVNYGYTF. CDR3 sequence (DNA): TGTGCCAGCAGGGTGACAGGGGTTAACTATGGCTACACCTTC.

The chain uses TRBV2 and TRBJ2-1; TRBD1 matches at 7 bases. Germline CDR1 is SNHLY and CDR2 is FYNNEI. With 5 bases clipped from V and 9 bases from J, the junction kept 1 base outside the gene matches. The CDR3 is 11 residues long. The CDR3 DNA is TGTGCCAGCAGTTGGGACAGTGAGCAGTTCTTC. Translation: CASSWDSEQFF.

This sequence joins TRBV30 and TRBJ1-2; 7 bases map to TRBD1. This CDR3 has 16 amino acids. The germline CDR1 and CDR2 sequences are GTSNPN and SVGIG (reference sequence). Germline trimming cut 5 bases from V and 4 bases from J; bases unmatched to any gene: 16. The CDR3 DNA sequence: TGTGCCTGGGACCGGGACAGAGAAAAAAGCGGCTATGGCTACACCTTC. Its translation is CAWDRDREKSGYGYTF. Supplemented by reference TRBV30 and TRBJ1-2, the full variable domain reads SQTIHQWPATLVQPVGSPLSLECTVEGTSNPNLYWYRQAAGRGLQLLFYSVGIGQISSEVPQNLSASRPQDRQFILSSKKLLLSDSGFYLCAWDRDREKSGYGYTFGSGTRLTVV.

This clone was counted between two and nine times. The chain employs TRBV6-6 and TRBJ1-5, with 8 nucleotides matching TRBD1. V lost 3 bases, J lost 6 bases, and 4 bases stayed unmatched. Looked up from germline, CDR1 is MNHNY and CDR2 is SVGAGI (reference sequence). This CDR3 is 14 amino acids long. The CDR3 spells CASSYLDRAQPQHF. CDR3 coding DNA: TGTGCCAGCAGTTATTTGGACAGGGCTCAGCCCCAGCATTTT.

The V call is TRBV7-9, the J call TRBJ1-1, with D unresolved. Trimming cost V 4 bases and J 0 bases, with 6 bases left between them. This CDR3 spans 13 amino acids. The germline CDR1 and CDR2 sequences are SEHNR and FQNEAQ (reference sequence). As DNA, the CDR3 is TGTGCCAGCAGCTCCGCAGTGAACACTGAAGCTTTCTTT. Residues: CASSSAVNTEAFF.

To note about this clone: The sample holds other DNA sequences that translate to the same CDR3. The chain carries TRBV6-5 and TRBJ2-6; 8 bases line up with TRBD1. Germline-derived CDR1 and CDR2 are MNHEY and SVGAGI. CDR3 length: 15 amino acids. The V and J ends lost 9 bases and 6 bases, in that order; junction bases with no gene match: 10. The CDR3 DNA follows: TGTGCCAGTAGTACGGGACAGGTTATGGCCAACGTCCTGACTTTC. Translation: CASSTGQVMANVLTF.

CDR3: CASRVGRGNTEAFF. In nucleotides, the CDR3 is TGTGCCAGCAGGGTAGGGCGAGGGAACACTGAAGCTTTCTTT. The V and J genes are TRBV7-8 and TRBJ1-1; D uncertain. The germline gives CDR1 SGHVS, CDR2 FQNEAQ. Trimming shortened V by 6 bases and J by 1 base, and 12 bases separated the two germline ends. The CDR3 contains 14 residues.

The chain employs TRBV10-3 and TRBJ1-1; perhaps TRBD1 as D (5 bases). CDR1 is ENHRY, CDR2 SYGVKD, per germline. This CDR3 has 14 amino acids. The V end was cut by 2 bases, the J end by 6 bases, with 13 bases between. CDR3 in DNA: TGTGCCATCAGTGAGGCAGGGACGGCATCTGAAGCTTTCTTT. This codes for CAISEAGTASEAFF.

The chain carries TRBV5-1 and TRBJ2-2; D possibly matches TRBD1 or TRBD2 (5 bases each). V was pared by 4 bases and J by 4 bases, with 11 bases between. The CDR3 consists of 14 residues. The germline CDR1 and CDR2 sequences are SGHRS and YFSETQ. The CDR3 is CASSVEGITGELFF. DNA for the CDR3: TGCGCCAGCAGCGTAGAGGGGATCACCGGGGAGCTGTTTTTT.

This chain joins TRBV5-6 and TRBJ1-1, with TRBD1 matching over 9 bases. Germline values: CDR1 SGHDT, CDR2 YYEEEE. This CDR3 spans 13 amino acids. The V segment lost 3 bases and the J segment 11 bases; nucleotides outside the gene matches: 8. The CDR3 DNA sequence: TGTGCCAGCAGCTCAAGGCGGGACAGGGCGGCTTTCTTT. Translation: CASSSRRDRAAFF.

This sequence joins TRBV6-5 and TRBJ2-7; 12 bases align to TRBD1. The junction had 5 bases not matched to a gene; V was cut back by 5 bases and J by 6 bases. This CDR3 spans 14 amino acids. Germline CDR1 reads MNHEY; CDR2 reads SVGAGI. The CDR3 DNA reads as TGTGCCAGCAGTAGCCGGGACAGGGGGCGCGAGCAGTACTTC. Protein product: CASSSRDRGREQYF.

The chain employs TRBV6-5 and TRBJ2-5; the D is unclear. V lost 0 bases and J lost 5, with 7 bases in between. This CDR3 region has 13 residues. Germline V gene sequence: CDR1 MNHEY, CDR2 SVGAGI. The CDR3 loop is CASSYSSWETQYF. The CDR3 region has the DNA TGTGCCAGCAGTTACTCGAGTTGGGAGACCCAGTACTTC.

The chain carries TRBV5-1 and TRBJ1-1; perhaps TRBD1 as D (5 bases). Germline assignment: CDR1 SGHRS and CDR2 YFSETQ. CDR3 length: 13 amino acids. Trimming took 4 bases from V and 3 from J, leaving 10 bases between them. CDR3 sequence reads: CASSAGRDTEAFF. CDR3 coding DNA: TGCGCCAGCAGCGCAGGGCGGGACACTGAAGCTTTCTTT.

This clone was seen a few times. The rearrangement links TRBV27 to TRBJ1-5; a possible D gene is TRBD1 (5 bases). Germline loops: CDR1 MNHEY, CDR2 SMNVEV (reference sequence). This CDR3 spans 14 amino acids. Trimming took off 6 bases at V and 3 bases at J, with 12 bases between the two ends. The DNA for the CDR3 is TGTGCCAGCAGAAACGGGGGTTTCAATCAGCCCCAGCATTTT. This encodes CASRNGGFNQPQHF.